Reported below is one TCR beta chain. These data come from a study of PD-L1 blockade in urothelial cancer. Study details: Individuals in the cohort had been given 0 to 3 earlier chemotherapy regimens. The authors examined blood 3 weeks (second dose) and 6 weeks after treatment start.

As to time point: peripheral blood 6 weeks after treatment start. Assay: immunoSEQ multiplex PCR; the TCRdb copy retains only in-frame clones and omits some. The sample carries about 120,000 clones, roughly 89% recorded once. V shed 6 bases and J shed 2 bases, with 10 bases lying between them. Looked up from germline, CDR1 is LNHDA and CDR2 is SQIVND (reference sequence). This CDR3 comprises 13 residues. This sequence was found in a man in his 60s with urothelial cancer. Sequencing was performed on PBMCs, taken around atezolizumab (anti-PD-L1) treatment. J is TRBJ1-2 and V is TRBV19; no definite D call. The CDR3 DNA sequence: TGTGCCAGTAGCCGGGCGGGGAACTATGGCTACACCTTC. Residues: CASSRAGNYGYTF.